The 14 T cell receptor beta chains below were found in one sample sequenced in a study of glioma-infiltrating T cells. Amplification of TCR alpha and beta CDR3 regions from RNA used iRepertoire nested multiplex PCR. Each CDR3 protein is one row after TCRdb ran MiXCR on the multiplex PCR reads. The sample consists of 300,000 to 450,000 distinct CDR3 sequences, 35% to 45% of them appearing once. Sequencing input: glioma tissue, nonneoplastic brain tissue, or PBMCs (not recorded which). Source of these receptors: a human donor with low-grade glioma or glioblastoma, undergoing nonglioma brain surgery, or in good health (not recorded which).

At least ten counts were recorded for this clonotype. This chain uses TRBV28 with TRBJ2-7; D ambiguous. This CDR3 comprises 13 residues. V gave up 8 bases and J gave up 3 bases, with 14 bases separating them. Germline V CDR1 and CDR2: MDHEN, SYDVKM. This CDR3 is CASRNSLGYEQYF. In DNA form, the CDR3 reads TGTGCCAGCCGTAACAGTCTGGGCTACGAGCAGTACTTC.

This clonotype was observed a handful of times. V gene TRBV15 combines with J gene TRBJ2-4; 7 nucleotides line up with TRBD1. The J segment lost 9 bases and the V segment lost 4 bases, leaving 12 bases of the junction unmatched. The CDR3 runs 15 residues. CDR1 LNHNV and CDR2 YYDKDF come from the germline V gene (reference sequence). This chain's CDR3 is CATSIKSTGNAIQYF. DNA of the CDR3: TGTGCCACCAGCATAAAATCGACAGGGAACGCCATTCAGTACTTC.

This clonotype was seen only a few times. V gene TRBV4-1 combines with J gene TRBJ1-2; perhaps TRBD1 as D (6 bases). Between the trimmed V and J ends, which lost 0 bases and 4 bases, there was a span of 24 bases. The CDR3 totals 19 residues. The germline gives CDR1 MGHRA, CDR2 YSYEKL. In DNA form, the CDR3 reads TGCGCCAGCAGCCAAGAGCGGGACACGAGCTACCATAACCTCTATGGCTACACCTTC. Translation gives CASSQERDTSYHNLYGYTF.

Regarding this clonotype: This clone may be a read error of a much larger clone one base away. V and J are TRBV27 and TRBJ2-7, with 11 bases lining up with TRBD2. The CDR3 runs to 16 residues. V lost 3 bases, J lost 7 bases, and 11 bases stayed unmatched. CDR1 is MNHEY and CDR2 is SMNVEV in the germline V gene (reference sequence). The CDR3 region is CASSFTLAGAAFEQYF. The CDR3 DNA is TGTGCCAGCAGTTTCACACTAGCGGGAGCCGCGTTTGAGCAGTACTTC.

This clonotype has only a few counts. This chain connects TRBV7-9 to TRBJ2-7, with 9 bases identical to TRBD1. Germline V gene sequence: CDR1 SEHNR, CDR2 FQNEAQ (reference sequence). The CDR3 contains 13 residues. V was pared by 7 bases and J by 5 bases, with 6 bases of the junction left unmatched. The CDR3, as DNA: TGTGCCAGCAACAGGGACAGGGTGGACGAGCAGTACTTC. Translation gives CASNRDRVDEQYF.

There are many counts of this clonotype. The chain carries TRBV6-2 or TRBV6-3 and TRBJ1-5; no definite D call. The V gene's germline CDR1 is MNHEY and CDR2 SVGEGT. Trimming pared 3 bases from V and 6 bases from J, leaving 9 bases between. The CDR3 loop spans 13 amino acids. The CDR3 region is CASSYDEGQPQHF. The CDR3 nucleotides are TGTGCCAGCAGTTATGACGAAGGTCAGCCCCAGCATTTT.

This clonotype was detected only a few times. The rearrangement links TRBV20-1 to TRBJ2-3; no reliable D call. Germline V gene data show CDR1 as DFQATT and CDR2 as SNEGSKA (reference sequence). V lost 0 bases, J lost 1 base, and 11 bases lay in between. The CDR3 runs to 15 residues. Here the CDR3 DNA reads TGCAGTGCTAGAGATCCTAGATTAGGCACAGATACGCAGTATTTT. Encoded protein: CSARDPRLGTDTQYF.

Many counts were recorded for this clonotype. CDR3 loop: CASSYSRDRGPYEQYF. The CDR3 nucleotides are TGTGCCAGCAGTTACTCGAGGGACAGGGGACCCTACGAGCAGTACTTC. The rearrangement uses TRBV6-5 and TRBJ2-7; 10 nucleotides match TRBD1. Trimming removed 0 bases from V and 2 bases from J; junction bases left unmatched: 4. The CDR3 sequence is 16 residues long. Germline loops: CDR1 MNHEY, CDR2 SVGAGI.

The chain recombines TRBV2 with TRBJ2-5; 7 nucleotides align to TRBD2. The CDR3 totals 15 residues. From germline, CDR1 is SNHLY and CDR2 FYNNEI. V shed 6 bases, J shed 1 base, and the junction held 8 bases outside the gene matches. CDR3 DNA: TGTGCCAGCAGCCAAGCGGGATGGGGCCAAGAGACCCAGTACTTC. Translating it yields CASSQAGWGQETQYF.

This clonotype was observed a few times. This chain connects TRBV19 to TRBJ1-1, with 9 bases aligning to TRBD1. CDR1 is LNHDA, CDR2 SQIVND, per germline (reference sequence). This CDR3 is 15 amino acids long. Trimming removed 8 bases from V and 0 bases from J; junction bases left unmatched: 7. CDR3 bases: TGTGCCAGTCTGGACAGGGGACGTATGAACACTGAAGCTTTCTTT. It specifies CASLDRGRMNTEAFF.

This clonotype was found many times. The rearrangement uses TRBV15 and TRBJ2-1; D gene unclear. Germline V gene data show CDR1 as LNHNV and CDR2 as YYDKDF (reference sequence). The CDR3 sequence is 13 residues long. The ends were cut back, 5 bases at V and 6 bases at J, with 11 bases in the middle. The CDR3 DNA follows: TGTGCCACCAGCCCCCAGATCTCCAATGAGCAGTTCTTC. Translated: CATSPQISNEQFF. Based on the CDR3 plus reference TRBV15 and TRBJ2-1, the full variable domain is DAMVIQNPRYQVTQFGKPVTLSCSQTLNHNVMYWYQQKSSQAPKLLFHYYDKDFNNEADTPDNFQSRRPNTSFCFLDIRSPGLGDTAMYLCATSPQISNEQFFGPGTRLTVL.

This clonotype was detected a few times. The chain uses TRBV28 and TRBJ2-1; 8 bases are a match to TRBD2. The CDR3 length is 15 residues. J was trimmed by 5 bases and V by 6 bases; bases with no gene match: 9. Germline lookup yields CDR1 MDHEN and CDR2 SYDVKM. The CDR3 DNA follows: TGTGCCAGCAGCCCCCCAGGACTAGCAAACAATGAGCAGTTCTTC. Amino acid sequence: CASSPPGLANNEQFF.

This clonotype was seen repeatedly, ten times or more. The V and J genes are TRBV15 and TRBJ2-1; tentative D call: TRBD2 (5 bases). Trimming shortened V by 1 base and J by 1 base, and 11 bases separated the two germline ends. The CDR3 extends over 16 amino acids. CDR1 is LNHNV and CDR2 is YYDKDF in the germline V gene (reference sequence). The CDR3 reads CATSRVGSVSYNEQFF. Here the CDR3 DNA reads TGTGCCACCAGCAGAGTAGGTAGCGTGTCCTACAATGAGCAGTTCTTC.

The chain is built from TRBV12-3 or TRBV12-4 and TRBJ1-2, with D perhaps TRBD1 (5 bases). This CDR3 spans 16 amino acids. Trimming cost V 6 bases and J 4 bases, with 21 bases left between them. This CDR3 reads CASSPGEFTSSYGYTF. CDR3 nucleotide sequence: TGTGCCAGCAGCCCGGGGGAGTTTACCTCTAGCTATGGCTACACCTTC.